One sample yielded the 32 T cell receptor beta chains listed below, sequenced in a study of blood T cell repertoires in COVID-19. The protocol was immunoSEQ multiplex PCR, while the TCRdb copy is restricted to in-frame clones and leaves out a portion. The sample records about 220,000 clones, 84% being singletons. The sequenced sample consisted of PBMCs or T cells enriched from blood (not recorded which). These receptors came from a woman between 40 and 50 years old who had recovered from COVID-19.

This clone has only a few counts. The chain joins TRBV6-2 or TRBV6-3 to TRBJ2-5; perhaps TRBD2 as D (7 bases). Germline assignment: CDR1 MNHEY and CDR2 SVGEGT. The V end was cut by 5 bases, the J end by 4 bases, with 17 bases between. This CDR3 has 15 residues. CDR3 residues: CASSALGGRGETQYF. In DNA, the CDR3 is TGTGCCAGCAGTGCCCTCGGGGGGCGGGGAGAGACCCAGTACTTC.

The sample holds one count of this clone. This chain joins TRBV30 and TRBJ1-1, with 7 bases lining up with TRBD1. Per the germline V gene, CDR1 is GTSNPN and CDR2 is SVGIG (reference sequence). CDR3 length: 12 amino acids. Losses at the gene ends were 3 bases for V and 6 bases for J; bases not matched to a gene: 4. The CDR3 reads CAWRGQGAEAFF. In nucleotides, the CDR3 is TGTGCCTGGAGAGGGCAGGGGGCTGAAGCTTTCTTT.

The chain has TRBV27 and TRBJ1-6; possibly TRBD1 for D (6 bases). Germline CDR1 reads MNHEY; CDR2 reads SMNVEV (reference sequence). The V end was cut by 1 base, the J end by 7 bases, with 11 bases between. This CDR3 contains 15 residues. In nucleotides, the CDR3 is TGTGCCAGCAGTTTATTCGGACAGCGGAATTCACCCCTCCACTTT. This translates into CASSLFGQRNSPLHF.

The CDR3 coding sequence is TGTGCCAGCGGCCTACCCGGGACAGCCTACAATGAGCAGTTCTTC. It yields the protein CASGLPGTAYNEQFF. The chain is built from TRBV27 and TRBJ2-1; TRBD1 agrees at 7 bases. The CDR3 contains 15 residues. The ends lost 8 bases at V and 2 bases at J; junction bases unmatched: 9. CDR1 is MNHEY and CDR2 is SMNVEV in the germline V gene (reference sequence).

This chain connects TRBV5-1 to TRBJ2-3; TRBD2 matches at 7 bases. In germline, CDR1 is SGHRS, CDR2 YFSETQ. The CDR3 has 16 amino acids. The junction had 12 bases not matched to a gene; V was cut back by 7 bases and J by 1 base. This chain's CDR3 is CASVLDPAGGTDTQYF. CDR3 nucleotide sequence: TGCGCCAGCGTGTTAGATCCCGCGGGGGGCACAGATACGCAGTATTTT.

The chain employs TRBV11-2 and TRBJ1-6, with D unclear. The germline V and J ends were trimmed by 0 bases and 3 bases, with 3 bases remaining between them. Germline V gene data show CDR1 as SGHAT and CDR2 as FQNNGV. CDR3 length equals 14 residues. As DNA, the CDR3 is TGTGCCAGCAGCTTAGACAGCTATAATTCACCCCTCCACTTT. This codes for CASSLDSYNSPLHF.

For this clone: This clone may be a read error of a much larger clone one base away. The V and J genes are TRBV20-1 and TRBJ2-1; D might be TRBD2 (5 bases). Between the trimmed V and J ends, which lost 3 bases and 5 bases, there was a span of 5 bases. CDR1 and CDR2 from the germline V gene are DFQATT and SNEGSKA (reference sequence). This CDR3 contains 11 residues. CDR3 region: CSASGNNEQFF. The CDR3 coding sequence is TGCAGTGCTAGCGGGAACAATGAGCAGTTCTTC.

This chain joins TRBV7-9 and TRBJ1-1; unclear D gene. This CDR3 region has 11 residues. CDR1 is SEHNR, CDR2 FQNEAQ, per germline (reference sequence). V was pared by 5 bases and J by 2 bases, with 3 bases between. The CDR3 DNA reads TGTGCCAGCAGCCTCAACACTGAAGCTTTCTTT. Protein sequence: CASSLNTEAFF.

The chain carries TRBV7-2 and TRBJ1-3; D may be TRBD1 (5 bases). Germline V lookup: CDR1 SGHTA, CDR2 FQGNSA. The CDR3 has 17 residues. Trimming removed 1 base from V and 0 bases from J, with 13 bases in between. This chain's CDR3 is CASSLGGQGISGNTIYF. As DNA, the CDR3 is TGTGCCAGCAGCTTAGGAGGTCAGGGAATCTCTGGAAACACCATATATTTT.

The CDR3 DNA follows: TGTGCCAGCAGCTTTTACGGGACTCGCTCTGGAAACACCATATATTTT. As protein: CASSFYGTRSGNTIYF. The J gene is TRBJ1-3, the V gene TRBV11-2, with D tentatively TRBD1 (5 bases). CDR1 is SGHAT, CDR2 FQNNGV, per germline. The CDR3 runs 16 residues. Deletions cut 3 bases from V and 0 bases from J, with 12 bases between.

The J gene is TRBJ2-2, the V gene TRBV19, with D perhaps TRBD2 (6 bases). Deletions cut 6 bases from V and 8 bases from J, with 16 bases between. Germline V gene sequence: CDR1 LNHDA, CDR2 SQIVND (reference sequence). The CDR3 is 14 residues long. The CDR3 DNA reads as TGTGCCAGTAGGGTCAGAGCGGGCGGGGGGGAGCTGTTTTTT. The encoded protein is CASRVRAGGGELFF.

The chain links TRBV7-2 to TRBJ2-1, with a possible D match to TRBD1 (6 bases). Germline assignment: CDR1 SGHTA and CDR2 FQGNSA. This CDR3 has 15 amino acids. The V and J ends lost 2 bases and 0 bases respectively, with 8 bases between them. The CDR3 reads CASSLQGSSYNEQFF. In DNA, the CDR3 is TGTGCCAGCAGCTTACAGGGGAGCTCCTACAATGAGCAGTTCTTC. The full variable domain, in which reference TRBV7-2 and TRBJ2-1 provide the parts outside the CDR3, is GAGVSQSPSNKVTEKGKDVELRCDPISGHTALYWYRQSLGQGLEFLIYFQGNSAPDKSGLPSDRFSAERTGGSVSTLTIQRTQQEDSAVYLCASSLQGSSYNEQFFGPGTRLTVL.

This rearrangement joins TRBV19 to TRBJ2-5; D gene ambiguous. Germline V gene data show CDR1 as LNHDA and CDR2 as SQIVND (reference sequence). The V end was cut by 4 bases, the J end by 1 base, with 7 bases between. The CDR3 is 13 amino acids. The CDR3 region is CASSTRPQETQYF. CDR3 coding DNA: TGTGCCAGTAGTACCAGGCCCCAAGAGACCCAGTACTTC.

CDR3: CATLLTGDNNEQFF. The CDR3, as DNA: TGTGCCACCCTTCTAACGGGAGACAACAATGAGCAGTTCTTC. The rearrangement joins TRBV13 to TRBJ2-1; D is possibly TRBD2 (6 bases). The CDR3 runs 14 residues. CDR1 is PRHDT, CDR2 FYEKMQ, per germline (reference sequence). Trimming took 10 bases from V and 5 from J, leaving 18 bases between them.

V is TRBV7-9 and J is TRBJ2-7; 8 bases line up with TRBD2. CDR3 size: 14 residues. Germline CDR1 and CDR2: SEHNR and FQNEAQ (reference sequence). With 6 bases clipped from V and 4 bases from J, the junction kept 8 bases outside the gene matches. Here the CDR3 reads CASSTLAGSYEQYF. In nucleotides, the CDR3 is TGTGCCAGCAGTACCTTAGCGGGGTCTTACGAGCAGTACTTC.

This chain connects TRBV5-4 to TRBJ2-7, with 11 positions matching TRBD2. The CDR3 is 16 amino acids. Losses at the gene ends were 4 bases for V and 2 bases for J; bases not matched to a gene: 8. Germline V CDR1 and CDR2: SGHNT, YYREEE (reference sequence). The CDR3 loop is CASSGSSGRAAYEQYF. The CDR3 nucleotides are TGTGCCAGCAGCGGAAGTAGCGGGAGGGCCGCCTACGAGCAGTACTTC.

This chain joins TRBV6-1 and TRBJ1-5; no clear D gene. The V gene lost 6 bases and the J gene lost 0 bases, with 12 bases spanning the gap. CDR1 MNHNS and CDR2 SASEGT come from the germline V gene. The CDR3 runs to 15 residues. CDR3: CASRIGGYSNQPQHF. Written as DNA, the CDR3 is TGTGCCAGCAGAATTGGAGGGTATAGCAATCAGCCCCAGCATTTT.

The chain recombines TRBV6-1 with TRBJ1-5, with 7 bases fitting TRBD1. The germline V gene has CDR1 MNHNS and CDR2 SASEGT. J lost 5 bases, V lost 3 bases, and 16 bases had no gene match. This CDR3 is 18 amino acids long. The CDR3 reads CASSEGWGRRGNDQPQHF. In DNA, the CDR3 is TGTGCCAGCAGTGAGGGATGGGGGCGCAGGGGGAACGATCAGCCCCAGCATTTT.

The chain uses TRBV27 and TRBJ2-1; 13 bases line up with TRBD2. Trimming removed 2 bases from V and 7 bases from J; junction bases left unmatched: 5. Per the germline V gene, CDR1 is MNHEY and CDR2 is SMNVEV (reference sequence). The length of the CDR3 is 16 residues. The CDR3 protein is CASSLRGLAGINEQFF. CDR3 DNA: TGTGCCAGCAGTTTACGGGGACTAGCGGGAATAAATGAGCAGTTCTTC.

The chain combines TRBV3-1 (or the pseudogene TRBV3-2) with TRBJ1-1; TRBD1 is a possible D gene (5 bases). Looked up from germline, CDR1 is LGHDT and CDR2 is YNNKEL (reference sequence). Trimming pared 1 base from V and 1 base from J, leaving 13 bases between. The CDR3 contains 16 residues. CDR3 sequence (DNA): TGTGCCAGCAGCCAAGCACTCAGGGAGGCGAACACTGAAGCTTTCTTT. It is translated as CASSQALREANTEAFF.

The V call is TRBV4-1, the J call TRBJ1-5; the D gene is possibly TRBD1 (6 bases). V was cut by 6 bases and J by 6 bases, with 15 bases left in between. Germline lookup yields CDR1 MGHRA and CDR2 YSYEKL. The CDR3 totals 14 residues. Here the CDR3 DNA reads TGCGCCAGCAGTCCACAGGGCCAGGGTCAGCCCCAGCATTTT. This encodes CASSPQGQGQPQHF.

CDR3 sequence: CASRRTSGNEQFF. CDR3 bases: TGTGCCAGTAGAAGGACTAGCGGGAATGAGCAGTTCTTC. The chain combines TRBV19 with TRBJ2-1, with 11 bases that match TRBD2. J lost 7 bases, V lost 6 bases, and 2 bases had no gene match. The length of the CDR3 is 13 residues. Germline CDR1 LNHDA, CDR2 SQIVND (reference sequence).

V is TRBV7-2 and J is TRBJ2-2, with D tentatively TRBD2 (5 bases). The CDR3 is made up of 16 amino acids. V was shortened by 3 bases and J by 0 bases, with 11 bases between the two germline ends. In germline, CDR1 is SGHTA, CDR2 FQGNSA. The CDR3 region is CASSFLGDANTGELFF. The DNA for the CDR3 is TGTGCCAGCAGCTTTTTGGGAGACGCGAACACCGGGGAGCTGTTTTTT.

The rearrangement joins TRBV18 to TRBJ2-7, with 8 bases matching TRBD2. CDR1 is KGHSH and CDR2 is LQKENI in the germline V gene. The CDR3 loop spans 17 amino acids. J gave up 3 bases and V 3 bases, and 13 bases lay outside the gene matches. The CDR3 region is CASSPMSVAGFDYEQYF. Written as DNA, the CDR3 is TGTGCCAGCTCACCGATGTCGGTAGCGGGATTTGACTACGAGCAGTACTTC.

The genes are TRBV5-1 and TRBJ1-6, with D uncertain. Trimming shortened V by 2 bases and J by 10 bases, and 10 bases separated the two germline ends. The CDR3 has 13 residues. Looked up from germline, CDR1 is SGHRS and CDR2 is YFSETQ. In DNA, the CDR3 is TGCGCCAGCAGCTTTGAAACAATGTCACCCCTCCACTTT. Its translation: CASSFETMSPLHF.

This clone was counted at least ten times. V is TRBV29-1 and J is TRBJ2-3; 11 bases map to TRBD2. Germline CDR1 SQVTM, CDR2 ANQGSEA. Trimming took 4 bases from V and 4 from J; bases not matched to a gene: 7. This CDR3 is 15 amino acids long. The CDR3 here is CSVGSLAGGADTQYF. The CDR3 bases are TGCAGCGTTGGCTCGTTAGCGGGAGGGGCAGATACGCAGTATTTT.

This clone was seen just once. V usage is TRBV19 and J usage is TRBJ1-5; 8 positions agree with TRBD1. This CDR3 comprises 15 residues. CDR1 and CDR2 from the germline V gene are LNHDA and SQIVND (reference sequence). Trimming took 5 bases from V and 6 from J; bases not matched to a gene: 9. CDR3 loop: CASSPTAGGSQPQHF. In DNA, the CDR3 is TGTGCCAGTAGTCCCACAGCAGGGGGCAGTCAGCCCCAGCATTTT.

The chain is built from TRBV7-6 and TRBJ2-7; 7 nucleotides match TRBD1. The V segment lost 1 base and the J segment 1 base; nucleotides outside the gene matches: 4. Germline-derived CDR1 and CDR2 are SGHVS and FNYEAQ. The CDR3 sequence is 15 residues long. The CDR3 sequence: CASSLERGPSYEQYF. The CDR3 DNA sequence: TGTGCCAGCAGCTTAGAGAGGGGGCCTTCCTACGAGCAGTACTTC.

This chain uses TRBV28 with TRBJ2-7; 10 bases fit TRBD2. Per germline, CDR1 MDHEN and CDR2 SYDVKM. The J segment lost 1 base and the V segment lost 7 bases, leaving 10 bases of the junction unmatched. The CDR3 loop spans 16 amino acids. Written as DNA, the CDR3 is TGTGCCAGCACCCATGCCGGGACTAGCGCATCCTACGAGCAGTACTTC. This encodes CASTHAGTSASYEQYF.

The V gene is TRBV24-1, the J gene TRBJ2-3; D call uncertain. The CDR3 loop spans 12 amino acids. The V gene lost 1 base and the J gene lost 8 bases, with 6 bases spanning the gap. Germline V lookup: CDR1 KGHDR, CDR2 SFDVKD. The CDR3: CATSDFPGTQYF. CDR3 bases: TGTGCCACCAGTGATTTCCCGGGTACGCAGTATTTT.

The V and J genes are TRBV19 and TRBJ2-3; 7 bases fit TRBD2. V lost 5 bases and J lost 1; bases outside the gene matches: 18. This CDR3 has 19 residues. Germline CDR1 and CDR2: LNHDA and SQIVND (reference sequence). Here the CDR3 reads CASSGRDPRNRGGTDTQYF. The DNA for the CDR3 is TGTGCCAGTAGTGGCCGGGACCCTCGGAATCGGGGGGGCACAGATACGCAGTATTTT.

The genes are TRBV27 and TRBJ2-1; 10 nucleotides agree with TRBD2. Losses at the gene ends were 6 bases for V and 7 bases for J; bases not matched to a gene: 9. Germline V gives CDR1 MNHEY, CDR2 SMNVEV (reference sequence). This CDR3 spans 15 amino acids. For the CDR3, the DNA is TGTGCCAGCAGATTTACGGGACTAGCGTCGAATGAGCAGTTCTTC. Amino acid sequence: CASRFTGLASNEQFF.